Below, 12 T cell receptor beta chains from the same sample are listed, as sequenced in a study of T cell responses to AZD1222 COVID-19 vaccine. Repertoires were generated with immunoSEQ multiplex PCR, while TCRdb's copy carries only in-frame clones and drops some. In the table there are 150,000 or so clones, about nine tenths of which are singletons. Sequences were derived from peripheral blood, sampled 28 days after the second AZD1222 dose. The receptor source for this set is an adult who received the AZD1222 COVID-19 vaccine.

The V gene is TRBV4-1, the J gene TRBJ2-1; D unresolved. The V gene's germline CDR1 is MGHRA and CDR2 YSYEKL. The CDR3 covers 13 residues. V was shortened by 2 bases and J by 4 bases, with 6 bases between the two germline ends. Here the CDR3 DNA reads TGCGCCAGCAGCCAAACCGGATACAATGAGCAGTTCTTC. As protein: CASSQTGYNEQFF.

The chain joins TRBV9 to TRBJ2-1; possibly TRBD2 for D (5 bases). The V gene's germline CDR1 is SGDLS and CDR2 YYNGEE. Trimming pared 0 bases from V and 9 bases from J, leaving 7 bases between. The CDR3 covers 12 residues. CDR3 DNA: TGTGCCAGCAGCGTAGTTGAGGGTGAGCAGTTCTTC. The encoded protein is CASSVVEGEQFF. Drawing the rest from reference TRBV9 and TRBJ2-1, the complete variable domain is DSGVTQTPKHLITATGQRVTLRCSPRSGDLSVYWYQQSLDQGLQFLIQYYNGEERAKGNILERFSAQQFPDLHSELNLSSLELGDSALYFCASSVVEGEQFFGPGTRLTVL.

The V and J genes are TRBV11-2 and TRBJ1-1; D might be TRBD1 (5 bases). The CDR3 is 13 amino acids. Germline V gene sequence: CDR1 SGHAT, CDR2 FQNNGV. Trimming left V 3 bases short and J 7 bases short, with 12 bases between. CDR3 sequence (DNA): TGTGCCAGCAGCTTGTCGGGGACTGGTGAAGCTTTCTTT. Amino acids: CASSLSGTGEAFF.

This chain uses TRBV5-5 with TRBJ2-7; 8 nucleotides align to TRBD1. The ends lost 3 bases at V and 2 bases at J; junction bases unmatched: 7. The CDR3 covers 15 residues. Germline V CDR1 and CDR2: SGHKS, YYEKEE (reference sequence). For the CDR3, the DNA is TGTGCCAGCAGCTACTCCGGGACAGGAACCTACGAGCAGTACTTC. It yields the protein CASSYSGTGTYEQYF.

The chain combines TRBV6-2 or TRBV6-3 with TRBJ1-5; D may be TRBD1 (6 bases). Trimming left V 5 bases short and J 7 bases short, with 12 bases between. This CDR3 contains 13 residues. Germline V gene sequence: CDR1 MNHEY, CDR2 SVGEGT. The CDR3 protein is CASSQFRGQPQHF. CDR3 sequence (DNA): TGTGCCAGCAGTCAATTCAGGGGACAGCCCCAGCATTTT.

The V call is TRBV7-9, the J call TRBJ2-2, with 7 bases aligning to TRBD1. The ends lost 5 bases at V and 0 bases at J; junction bases unmatched: 6. From germline, CDR1 is SEHNR and CDR2 FQNEAQ (reference sequence). The CDR3 has 16 residues. DNA of the CDR3: TGTGCCAGCAGCAAAAGGGACAGCACGAACACCGGGGAGCTGTTTTTT. This translates into CASSKRDSTNTGELFF. Supplemented by reference TRBV7-9 and TRBJ2-2, the full variable domain reads DTGVSQNPRHKITKRGQNVTFRCDPISEHNRLYWYRQTLGQGPEFLTYFQNEAQLEKSRLLSDRFSAERPKGSFSTLEIQRTEQGDSAMYLCASSKRDSTNTGELFFGEGSRLTVL.

This clone was observed a handful of times. It is unclear where the CDR3 begins or ends on the DNA, so no DNA is shown, and the CDR3 is as TCRdb lists it. The rearrangement uses TRBV29-1 and TRBJ1-2; the table's D gene call, TRBD1, was not cross checked with the DNA. Including both end residues, the CDR3 is 13 amino acids long. Germline V gives CDR1 SQVTM, CDR2 ANQGSEA. CDR3 region: CSVASGTGDLPTF.

The chain couples TRBV7-9 to TRBJ2-1, with D possibly matching TRBD1 (6 bases). Trimming pared 5 bases from V and 9 bases from J, leaving 14 bases between. Germline loops: CDR1 SEHNR, CDR2 FQNEAQ (reference sequence). The CDR3 has 13 residues. This CDR3 is CASSRNRDSEQFF. CDR3 in DNA: TGTGCCAGCAGCCGCAACAGGGATAGTGAGCAGTTCTTC.

The chain combines TRBV3-1 (or the pseudogene TRBV3-2) with TRBJ2-7, with TRBD1 identical over 9 bases. The CDR3 is 16 amino acids. Germline lookup yields CDR1 LGHDT and CDR2 YNNKEL (reference sequence). V lost 3 bases, J lost 6 bases, and 12 bases stayed unmatched. The CDR3 DNA follows: TGTGCCAGCAGCCATCAATCCGGGACAGGGCCGGGCGAGCAGTACTTC. Translated: CASSHQSGTGPGEQYF.

This chain uses TRBV12-3 or TRBV12-4 with TRBJ1-2, with a weak D call TRBD1 (6 bases). The CDR3 length is 13 residues. Trimming removed 6 bases at V and 7 bases at J, with 15 bases between. The CDR3 DNA sequence: TGTGCCAGCAGCTCCACAGGGAGACTTGGCTACACCTTC. It yields the protein CASSSTGRLGYTF.

This chain connects TRBV6-5 to TRBJ1-2, with TRBD1 matching over 7 bases. In germline, CDR1 is MNHEY, CDR2 SVGAGI. CDR3 length: 12 residues. Trimming at V came to 6 bases and at J to 6 bases, leaving 4 bases not matched to a gene. As DNA, the CDR3 is TGTGCCAGCAGCCGACAGGGACATGGCTACACCTTC. This sequence encodes CASSRQGHGYTF.

The chain uses TRBV6-5 and TRBJ1-6; weak D call: TRBD1 (6 bases). The CDR3 extends over 14 amino acids. Germline CDR1 is MNHEY and CDR2 is SVGAGI. Deletions cut 2 bases from V and 9 bases from J, with 11 bases between. CDR3 nucleotide sequence: TGTGCCAGCAGTTACGGGGGCCCGGGTTCACCCCTCCACTTT. Amino acids: CASSYGGPGSPLHF.